This TCR beta chain was documented in a study of T cell responses to AZD1222 COVID-19 vaccine. General study results and limits: White British ancestry dominated among donors, who included more females, and clonal diversity was possibly underestimated.

Germline-derived CDR1 and CDR2 are SGHTA and FQGNSA. CDR3 length: 14 amino acids. Trimming cost V 5 bases and J 0 bases, with 7 bases left between them. For this clone: The antigen is not known.

Profiling relied on immunoSEQ multiplex PCR, and the TCRdb table lists in-frame clones only, not all of them. This table has about 100,000 clones, approximately 84% appearing once. The sequence came from an adult in good health. The sample in question was peripheral blood, obtained on day 0 of AZD1222 vaccination. This rearrangement joins TRBV7-2 to TRBJ2-2; D call uncertain. CDR3 bases: TGTGCCAGCAGCCTTGCTACGAACACCGGGGAGCTGTTTTTT. It yields the protein CASSLATNTGELFF.